This TCR beta chain was documented in a study of T cell responses to AZD1222 COVID-19 vaccine. Study outcomes and limitations: Dominant CD4 TCR responses targeted spike regions 160-218 and 743-854. At baseline, just a handful of AZD1222 recipients tested seropositive.

CDR3 length: 14 residues. The V and J ends lost 0 bases and 6 bases, in that order; junction bases with no gene match: 5. In germline, CDR1 is SGHRS, CDR2 YFSETQ. Note on this clone: The antigen remains unidentified.

TCRdb's table, derived via immunoSEQ multiplex PCR, lists solely in-frame clones and lacks some. The table has more than 20,000 clones, more than 75% seen once. The chain has TRBV5-1 and TRBJ2-7, with 8 bases identical to TRBD2. The material sequenced was peripheral blood, taken 28 days after the second AZD1222 dose. This TCR was recovered from an adult who received the AZD1222 COVID-19 vaccine. CDR3 nucleotide sequence: TGCGCCAGCAGCTTGGGGCTAGCGGGCCGCGAGCAGTACTTC. It specifies CASSLGLAGREQYF. The whole variable domain, filled in from reference TRBV5-1 and TRBJ2-7, reads KAGVTQTPRYLIKTRGQQVTLSCSPISGHRSVSWYQQTPGQGLQFLFEYFSETQRNKGNFPGRFSGRQFSNSRSEMNVSTLELGDSALYLCASSLGLAGREQYFGPGTRLTVT.